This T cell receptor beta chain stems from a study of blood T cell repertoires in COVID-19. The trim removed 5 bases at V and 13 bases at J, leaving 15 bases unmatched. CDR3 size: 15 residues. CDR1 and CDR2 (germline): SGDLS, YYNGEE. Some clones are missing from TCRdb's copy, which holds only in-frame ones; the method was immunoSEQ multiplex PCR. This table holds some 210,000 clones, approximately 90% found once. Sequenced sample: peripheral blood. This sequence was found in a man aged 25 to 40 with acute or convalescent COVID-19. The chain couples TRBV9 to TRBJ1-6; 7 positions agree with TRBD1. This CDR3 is CASSITGAPISPLHF. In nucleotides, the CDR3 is TGTGCCAGCAGTATTACAGGGGCGCCAATTTCGCCCCTCCACTTT.